This entry is about one TCR beta chain. There is no known antigen for this receptor. Base qualities are not provided; no much larger clone lies one nucleotide away. This entry comes from a study of blood T cells in healthy people across ages (dated by TCRdb to the mid-2010s). Study-wide context: Template switching captured roughly one uniquely barcoded TCR beta cDNA molecule per two T cells in model experiments. Donors were grouped into four age groups: young (average 16 years), middle-aged (approximately 41), aged (over 55) and long-lived (approximately 75). To avoid experimental bias, donors of different ages were randomly spread across the sequencing lanes. Age-related changes in TCR beta repertoire diversity were measured in the study by deep sequencing normalized with unique cDNA molecular identifiers. Two additional independent replicas of 1 million unique cDNA reads from the same blood draw were analyzed for two donors (one aged 18 to 29 and one aged 80 or older). The paper as a whole reports these results and caveats: Since profiling was done on bulk unsorted PBMCs, naive and antigen-experienced compartments could not be conclusively compared. Compared with the aged group, the long-lived group had more naive CD4+ T cells, fewer expanded clones and increased TCR diversity, suggesting age selection. Because donor CMV infection status was unknown, age-related changes in expanded clonotypes were potentially confounded. Observed TCR beta diversity per million T cells fell roughly linearly with age, and a significant reduction was already apparent by age approximately 40. Estimates of total diversity based on one million sequenced T cells were considered lower bounds and underestimates. There was a strong correlation between observed TCR beta diversity and the percentage of naive T cells measured by flow cytometry.

Libraries were constructed by 5' RACE. The reads were generated on an Illumina HiSeq 2500. A second PCR of roughly 7 to 12 cycles was performed with a sample-barcoded 5' primer and a J-beta primer mix. A unique molecular identifier was introduced onto each TCR beta cDNA molecule by a template-switch 5' adaptor carrying 12 random nucleotides. At least 2.5 million CDR3-containing paired-end reads were obtained from each sample. The Mint cDNA synthesis kit, primed by a TRBC-specific oligonucleotide, was used to synthesize first-strand cDNA from all RNA. All cDNA was treated with uracil-DNA glycosylase and then went through a first 18-cycle PCR with the universal primers M1SS and BC2_uni_R. The authors' pipeline ran thus. For normalization, 1 million high-quality reads were randomly selected from each sample, with every read carrying a distinct molecular identifier. Reads with shared molecular identifiers were discarded instead of being binned into consensus sequences. MiTCR, run with a Q25 quality threshold and the strictest error-elimination algorithm, handled CDR3 identification, clonotype clustering and error correction. A nonparametric unseen species model with Euler transformation was used to estimate lower-bound total TCR beta diversity. TCRdb reanalyzed the raw reads on its own, using fastp at Q25 for trimming and MiXCR for clone calling, and kept in-frame beta chains. One record per CDR3 amino acid sequence lists the most common genes and DNA. For this entry, the V and J calls and clone size follow TCRdb and not the study's own pipeline. This sample gives over 1,300,000 distinct CDR3 sequences in total; approximately 59% of them show up just once. Roughly 6.3% of the sample belongs to the ten largest clones.

From cysteine to phenylalanine, the CDR3 is 17 amino acids long. The kept DNA is CDR3 alone, 51 bases in frame from the first base. For CDR1 and CDR2, the germline V gene lists MDHEN and SYDVKM. V is reduced by 7 bases and J by 10 bases, leaving a spacing of 29 bases between them. The 39 donors, aged about 6 to 95 years, were systemically healthy Caucasian individuals from Russia. Approximately 9.3 milliliters of peripheral blood were drawn from each donor into EDTA-treated Vacutainer tubes. PBMCs were isolated by Ficoll-Paque density-gradient centrifugation, with at least 6 million obtained per sample. Trizol reagent was used to extract total RNA from PBMCs, with at least 6 micrograms per sample. For every donor, an aliquot of PBMCs went through flow cytometry to measure the percentages of naive CD45RAhigh/CD27high T cells.

The specimen was blood. The chain was built from TRBV28 and TRBJ2-4; TRBD1 could be the D gene, as 6 bases match. The receptor comes from a man younger than 30 in good health. The nucleotides read TGTGCCAGCACCCTGGGTACCAAACAGGGTGGGTGGGTGATTCAGTACTTC. It codes for CASTLGTKQGGWVIQYF.